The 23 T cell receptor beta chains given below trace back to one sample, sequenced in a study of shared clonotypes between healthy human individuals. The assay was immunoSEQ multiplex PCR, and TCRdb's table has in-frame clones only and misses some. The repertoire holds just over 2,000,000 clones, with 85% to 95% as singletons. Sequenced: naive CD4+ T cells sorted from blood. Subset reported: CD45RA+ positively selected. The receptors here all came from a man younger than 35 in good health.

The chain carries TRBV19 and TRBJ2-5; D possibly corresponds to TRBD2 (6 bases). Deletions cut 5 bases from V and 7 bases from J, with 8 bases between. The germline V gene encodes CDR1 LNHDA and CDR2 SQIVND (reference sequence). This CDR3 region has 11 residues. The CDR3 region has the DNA TGTGCCAGTAGTCCCGGGGGGACCCAGTACTTC. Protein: CASSPGGTQYF.

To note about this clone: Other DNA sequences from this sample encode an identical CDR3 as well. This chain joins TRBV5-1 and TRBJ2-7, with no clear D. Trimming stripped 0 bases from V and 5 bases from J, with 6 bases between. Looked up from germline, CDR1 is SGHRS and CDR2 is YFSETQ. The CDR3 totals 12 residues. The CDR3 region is CASSLAGNEQYF. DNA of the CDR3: TGCGCCAGCAGCTTGGCAGGAAACGAGCAGTACTTC.

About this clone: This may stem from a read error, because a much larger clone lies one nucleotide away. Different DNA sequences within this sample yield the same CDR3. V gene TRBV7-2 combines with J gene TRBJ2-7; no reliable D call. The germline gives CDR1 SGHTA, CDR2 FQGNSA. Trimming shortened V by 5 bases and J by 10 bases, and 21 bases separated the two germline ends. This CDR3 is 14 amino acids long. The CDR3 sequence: CASSPHSTPVEQYF. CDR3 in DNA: TGTGCCAGCAGCCCTCACTCGACTCCCGTCGAACAGTACTTC.

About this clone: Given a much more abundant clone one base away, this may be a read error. CDR3 amino acids: CASSSGLGPEQYF. DNA for the CDR3: TGTGCCAGCAGTTCCGGCCTAGGGCCCGAGCAGTACTTC. The chain uses TRBV6-6 and TRBJ2-7; D remains unclear. Deletions cut 4 bases from V and 6 bases from J, with 13 bases between. This CDR3 has 13 amino acids. Per the germline V gene, CDR1 is MNHNY and CDR2 is SVGAGI (reference sequence).

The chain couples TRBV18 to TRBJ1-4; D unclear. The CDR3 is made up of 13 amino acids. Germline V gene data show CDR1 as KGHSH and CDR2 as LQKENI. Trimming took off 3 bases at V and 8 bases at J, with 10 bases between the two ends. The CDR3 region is CASSPTEGEKLFF. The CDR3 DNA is TGTGCCAGCTCACCGACGGAGGGCGAAAAACTGTTTTTT.

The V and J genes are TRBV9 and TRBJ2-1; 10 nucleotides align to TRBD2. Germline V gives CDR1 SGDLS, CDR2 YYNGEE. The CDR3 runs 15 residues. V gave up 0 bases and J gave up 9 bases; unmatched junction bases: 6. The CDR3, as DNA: TGTGCCAGCAGCGTAGAGGCTAGCGGGGGCGTTGAGCAGTTCTTC. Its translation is CASSVEASGGVEQFF.

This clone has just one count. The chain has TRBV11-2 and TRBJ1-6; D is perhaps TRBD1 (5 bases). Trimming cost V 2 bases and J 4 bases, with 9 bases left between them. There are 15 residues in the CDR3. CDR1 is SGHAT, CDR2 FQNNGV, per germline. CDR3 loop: CASSLSGQYNSPLHF. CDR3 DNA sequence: TGTGCCAGCAGCTTATCAGGGCAGTATAATTCACCCCTCCACTTT.

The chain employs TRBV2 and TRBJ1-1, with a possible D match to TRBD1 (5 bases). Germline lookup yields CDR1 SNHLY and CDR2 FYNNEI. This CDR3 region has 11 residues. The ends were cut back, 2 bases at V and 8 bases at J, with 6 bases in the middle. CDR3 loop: CASSEWGEAFF. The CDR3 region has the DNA TGTGCCAGCAGTGAATGGGGGGAAGCTTTCTTT.

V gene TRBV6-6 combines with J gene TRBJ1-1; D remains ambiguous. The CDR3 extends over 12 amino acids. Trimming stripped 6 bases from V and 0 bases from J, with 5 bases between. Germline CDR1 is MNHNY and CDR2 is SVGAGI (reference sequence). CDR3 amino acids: CASRTLNTEAFF. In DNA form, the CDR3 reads TGTGCCAGCAGGACTTTGAACACTGAAGCTTTCTTT.

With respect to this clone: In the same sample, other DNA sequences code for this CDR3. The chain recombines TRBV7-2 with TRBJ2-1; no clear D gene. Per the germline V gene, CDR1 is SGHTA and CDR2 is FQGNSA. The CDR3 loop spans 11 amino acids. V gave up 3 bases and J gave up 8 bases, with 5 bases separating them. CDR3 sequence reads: CASSLVYEQFF. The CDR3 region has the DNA TGTGCCAGCAGCTTGGTTTATGAGCAGTTCTTC.

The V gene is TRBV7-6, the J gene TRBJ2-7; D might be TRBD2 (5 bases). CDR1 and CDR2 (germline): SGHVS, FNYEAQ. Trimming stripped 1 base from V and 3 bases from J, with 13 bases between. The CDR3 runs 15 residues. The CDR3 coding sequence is TGTGCCAGCAGCTTAGGGACTGGAGGTTTCTACGAGCAGTACTTC. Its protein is CASSLGTGGFYEQYF. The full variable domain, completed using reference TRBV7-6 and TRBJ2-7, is GAGVSQSPRYKVTKRGQDVALRCDPISGHVSLYWYRQALGQGPEFLTYFNYEAQQDKSGLPNDRFSAERPEGSISTLTIQRTEQRDSAMYRCASSLGTGGFYEQYFGPGTRLTVT.

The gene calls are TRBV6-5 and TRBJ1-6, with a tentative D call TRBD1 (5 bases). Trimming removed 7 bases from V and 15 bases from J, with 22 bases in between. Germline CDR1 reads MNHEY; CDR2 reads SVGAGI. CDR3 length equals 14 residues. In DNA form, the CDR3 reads TGTGCCAGCATGCCCGCGGGACTCAGGGTGGTCCTCCACTTT. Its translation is CASMPAGLRVVLHF.

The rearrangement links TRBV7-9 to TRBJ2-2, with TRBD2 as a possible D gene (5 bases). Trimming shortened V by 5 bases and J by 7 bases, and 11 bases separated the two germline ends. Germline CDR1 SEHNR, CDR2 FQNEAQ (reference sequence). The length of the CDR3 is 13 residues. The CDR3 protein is CASSIRGVGELFF. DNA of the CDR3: TGTGCCAGCAGCATCCGGGGAGTCGGGGAGCTGTTTTTT.

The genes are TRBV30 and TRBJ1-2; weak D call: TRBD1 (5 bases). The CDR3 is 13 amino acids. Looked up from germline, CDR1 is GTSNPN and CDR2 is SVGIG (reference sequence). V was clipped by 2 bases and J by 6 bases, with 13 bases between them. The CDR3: CAWSSDEGNGYTF. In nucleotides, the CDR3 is TGTGCCTGGAGTTCGGATGAGGGGAATGGCTACACCTTC. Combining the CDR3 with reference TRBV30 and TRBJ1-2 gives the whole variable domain SQTIHQWPATLVQPVGSPLSLECTVEGTSNPNLYWYRQAAGRGLQLLFYSVGIGQISSEVPQNLSASRPQDRQFILSSKKLLLSDSGFYLCAWSSDEGNGYTFGSGTRLTVV.

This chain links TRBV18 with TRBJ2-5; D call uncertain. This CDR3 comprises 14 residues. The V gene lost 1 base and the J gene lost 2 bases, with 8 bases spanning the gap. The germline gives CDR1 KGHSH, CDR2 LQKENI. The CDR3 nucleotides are TGTGCCAGCTCACCACGGGTAGTACAAGAGACCCAGTACTTC. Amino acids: CASSPRVVQETQYF.

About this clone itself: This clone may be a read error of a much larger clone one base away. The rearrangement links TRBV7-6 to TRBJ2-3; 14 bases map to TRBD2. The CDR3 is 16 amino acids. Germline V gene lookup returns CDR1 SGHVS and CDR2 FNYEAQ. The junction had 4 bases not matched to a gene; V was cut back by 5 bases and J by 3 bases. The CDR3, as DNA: TGTGCCAGCAGCCCCGGGACTAGCGGGAGAACAGATACGCAGTATTTT. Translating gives CASSPGTSGRTDTQYF.

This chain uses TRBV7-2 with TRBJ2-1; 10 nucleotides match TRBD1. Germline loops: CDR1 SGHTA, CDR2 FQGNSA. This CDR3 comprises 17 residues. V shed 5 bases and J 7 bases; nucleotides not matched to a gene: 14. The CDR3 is CASSQKRGDRGRNEQFF. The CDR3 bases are TGTGCCAGCAGCCAAAAAAGGGGGGACAGGGGTCGTAATGAGCAGTTCTTC.

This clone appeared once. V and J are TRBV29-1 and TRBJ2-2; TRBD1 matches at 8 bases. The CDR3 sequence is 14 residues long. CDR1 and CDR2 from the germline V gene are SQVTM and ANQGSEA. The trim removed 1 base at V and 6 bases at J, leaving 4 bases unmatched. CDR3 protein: CSVEAGGAPGELFF. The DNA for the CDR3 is TGCAGCGTTGAAGCAGGGGGCGCCCCCGGGGAGCTGTTTTTT.

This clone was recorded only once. The CDR3, as DNA: TGTGCCAGCAGCCTTGGACAGGTTCTGCGCTCTGGGGCCAACGTCCTGACTTTC. Protein product: CASSLGQVLRSGANVLTF. The chain joins TRBV7-9 to TRBJ2-6; 7 bases line up with TRBD1. There are 18 residues in the CDR3. V lost 5 bases to trimming and J lost 0 bases; unmatched junction nucleotides: 10. The germline gives CDR1 SEHNR, CDR2 FQNEAQ (reference sequence).

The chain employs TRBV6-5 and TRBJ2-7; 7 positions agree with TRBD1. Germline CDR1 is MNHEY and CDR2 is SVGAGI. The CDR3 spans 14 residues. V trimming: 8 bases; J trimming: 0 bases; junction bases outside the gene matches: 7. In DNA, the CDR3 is TGTGCCAGCCGGATGACAGGGAACTCCTACGAGCAGTACTTC. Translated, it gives CASRMTGNSYEQYF.

As DNA, the CDR3 is TGCGCCAGCAGCCAAGACAAGGCTTCTGGAAACACCATATATTTT. Translated: CASSQDKASGNTIYF. The rearrangement links TRBV4-1 to TRBJ1-3; D is undetermined. From germline, CDR1 is MGHRA and CDR2 YSYEKL. With 0 bases removed from V and 1 base from J, the gap between germline ends came to 7 bases. The CDR3 is made up of 15 amino acids.

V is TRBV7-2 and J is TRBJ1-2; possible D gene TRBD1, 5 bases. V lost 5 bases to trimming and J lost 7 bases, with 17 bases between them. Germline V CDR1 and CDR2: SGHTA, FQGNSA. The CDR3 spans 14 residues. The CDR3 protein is CASSRGRDLGGYTF. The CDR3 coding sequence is TGTGCCAGCAGCAGGGGCCGGGACCTCGGTGGCTACACCTTC.

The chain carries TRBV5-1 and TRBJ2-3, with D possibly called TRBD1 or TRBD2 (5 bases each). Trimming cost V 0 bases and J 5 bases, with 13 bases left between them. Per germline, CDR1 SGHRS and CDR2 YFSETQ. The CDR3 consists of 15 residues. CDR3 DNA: TGCGCCAGCAGCTTGGACGGGGACCGGCTAGATACGCAGTATTTT. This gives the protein CASSLDGDRLDTQYF.